A selection of T cell receptor beta chains follows, all from one sample in a study of T-cell memory formation after mild COVID-19. Each CDR3 protein is one row after TCRdb ran MiXCR on the 5' RACE reads. Counted here are about 140,000 distinct CDR3 sequences, 13% to 15% occurring once; the ten biggest clones make up roughly 13%. Material: PBMCs or a T cell subset sorted from them (not recorded which). The receptors come from an adult woman who had mild COVID-19 (a few samples of this study predate the infection). Cell type and time point are not known. CDR3s leave out the opening cysteine and the closing phenylalanine or tryptophan. A D gene is named only where the DNA matches it firmly.

>TRBJ2-7|TRBD2|TRBV12-3/TRBV12-4
ASSPPGGGPHYEQY
>TRBJ2-1|TRBD2|TRBV18
ASSPTGPGGLEQF
>TRBJ1-2|.|TRBV5-1
ASSLSGIGKSNYGYT
>TRBJ2-3|TRBD2|TRBV5-1
ASRSGSADTQY
>TRBJ2-5|.|TRBV18
ASSPPAGALGSVWKGLQETQY
>TRBJ2-5|.|TRBV6-4
ASSDNPGCYQETQY
>TRBJ2-1|TRBD1|TRBV6-2/TRBV6-3
ASKDRGFYNEQF
>TRBJ2-2|TRBD1|TRBV4-1
ASSHPGTGRTGELF
>TRBJ1-2|.|TRBV27
ASSSTAFNYGYT
>TRBJ1-1|.|TRBV7-6
ASSLARINTEAF
>TRBJ2-1|.|TRBV3-1
ASRGDSYNEQF
>TRBJ2-5|.|TRBV27
ASSWDGQETQY
>TRBJ2-3|.|TRBV5-1
ASSLGSSTDTQY
>TRBJ1-1|.|TRBV5-1
ASSSRGFANTEAF
>TRBJ1-1|.|TRBV12-3/TRBV12-4
ASSLARTTEAF
>TRBJ1-2|TRBD1|TRBV12-3/TRBV12-4
ASSARTGGYGYT
>TRBJ2-1|TRBD2|TRBV11-2
ASSLAPTSGIYNEQF
>TRBJ2-6|.|TRBV20-1
SARDGGSSGANVLT
>TRBJ2-1|.|TRBV12-3/TRBV12-4
ASSWASGLNNEQF
>TRBJ1-1|.|TRBV7-6
ASSFTGGRGNTEAF
>TRBJ2-2|TRBD1|TRBV7-8
ASSPRQGLGFTGELF
>TRBJ1-1|.|TRBV28
ASSFPAGSTEAF
>TRBJ2-5|TRBD1|TRBV19
ASSMRGLSLETQY
>TRBJ2-7|.|TRBV12-3/TRBV12-4
ASSLGETDEQY
>TRBJ1-5|TRBD1|TRBV19
ASSIGGGGIRNQPQH
>TRBJ2-1|.|TRBV7-9
ASRGSMNEQF
>TRBJ2-1|.|TRBV6-5
ASSYRDKNYNEQF
>TRBJ2-3|.|TRBV6-2/TRBV6-3
ASSYTSGNTDTQY
>TRBJ2-7|.|TRBV6-2/TRBV6-3
ASSYSRDTLGYEQY
>TRBJ2-1|.|TRBV11-3
ASSLGEYNEQF
>TRBJ2-2|.|TRBV4-2
ASSQGVAPGELF
>TRBJ2-1|TRBD2|TRBV2
ASSDGLAGELSYNEQF
>TRBJ1-5|TRBD1|TRBV4-1
ASSQDRGRAQPQH
>TRBJ2-3|TRBD2|TRBV7-2
ASSIRGGSTDTQY
>TRBJ2-7|.|TRBV7-9
ASSGTGPTIPYEQY
>TRBJ1-2|TRBD1|TRBV12-3/TRBV12-4
ASSFQGQSGTGIGYGYT
>TRBJ1-1|.|TRBV4-1
ASSQPTLNTEAF
>TRBJ1-2|TRBD1|TRBV3-1
ATIGDSYGYT